This TCR beta chain was observed in a study of cytomegalovirus exposure and HLA in healthy donors. Notes on the study in general: The authors listed around 150 TCR beta chains as cytomegalovirus-associated. Fewer N-insertions (relative to the roughly 720-donor mean) were reportedly seen in an Asian-associated ancestry cluster in a later analysis.

Primers: 60 Vbeta forward and 13 Jbeta reverse. Repertoires were generated with immunoSEQ multiplex PCR, while TCRdb's copy carries only in-frame clones and drops some. The sample carries approximately 110,000 clones, approximately 78% recorded once. Germline CDR1 reads LGHNA; CDR2 reads YSLEER. The ends were cut back, 3 bases at V and 2 bases at J, with 16 bases in the middle. This CDR3 region has 16 residues. As concerns this clone: The antigen is undetermined.

What was sequenced was PBMCs. The rearrangement links TRBV4-3 to TRBJ1-2; TRBD1 might be the D (5 bases). This clonotype originated in a man aged 35 to 55 in good health and CMV-seronegative. CDR3 sequence reads: CASSHNQWGENYGYTF. The CDR3 DNA reads TGCGCCAGCAGCCACAATCAGTGGGGGGAAAACTATGGCTACACCTTC.